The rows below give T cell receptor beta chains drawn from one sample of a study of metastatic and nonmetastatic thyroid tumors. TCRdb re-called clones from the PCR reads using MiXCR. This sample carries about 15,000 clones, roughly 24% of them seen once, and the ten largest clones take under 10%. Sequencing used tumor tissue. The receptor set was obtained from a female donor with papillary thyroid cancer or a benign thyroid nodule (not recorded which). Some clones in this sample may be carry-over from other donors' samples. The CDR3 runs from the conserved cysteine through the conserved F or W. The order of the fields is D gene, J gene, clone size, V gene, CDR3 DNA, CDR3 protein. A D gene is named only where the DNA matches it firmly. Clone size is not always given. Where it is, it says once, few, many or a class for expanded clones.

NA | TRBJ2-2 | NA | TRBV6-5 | TGTGCCAGCAGTTACTCACACGACACCGGGGAGCTGTTTTTT | CASSYSHDTGELFF
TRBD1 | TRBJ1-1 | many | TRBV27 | TGTGCCAGCAGGTCGACAGGGGGTAGGTCTGAAGCTTTCTTT | CASRSTGGRSEAFF
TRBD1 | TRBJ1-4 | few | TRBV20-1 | TGCAGTGCTAGTCCTACAGGGGGCCCTAATGAAAAACTGTTTTTT | CSASPTGGPNEKLFF
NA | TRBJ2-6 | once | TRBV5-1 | TGCGCCAGCAGCCAGGGGATCTCTGGGGCCAACGTCCTGACTTTC | CASSQGISGANVLTF
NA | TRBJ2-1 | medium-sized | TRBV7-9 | TGTGCCAGCCTTGGGCAGCCAGCCTACAATGAGCAGTTCTTC | CASLGQPAYNEQFF
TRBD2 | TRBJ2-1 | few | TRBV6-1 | TGTGCCAGCAGCAGCTTAGTAGCGGGAGCGGTAGGCGAGCAGTTCTTC | CASSSLVAGAVGEQFF
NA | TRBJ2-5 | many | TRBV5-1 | TGCGCCAGCAGCTTGGACCAAGAGACCCAGTACTTC | CASSLDQETQYF
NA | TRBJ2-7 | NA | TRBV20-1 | TGCAGTGCTAGAGAACCACCTTCCTCCGCAAACCTTTACGAGCAGTACTTC | CSAREPPSSANLYEQYF
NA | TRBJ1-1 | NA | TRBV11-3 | TGTGCCAGCAGCTTAGCCGGGGGCGACACTGAAGCTTTCTTT | CASSLAGGDTEAFF
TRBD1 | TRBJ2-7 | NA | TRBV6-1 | TGTGCCAGCAGTGAAGAGACAGGGGCCTCCTACGAGCAGTACTTC | CASSEETGASYEQYF
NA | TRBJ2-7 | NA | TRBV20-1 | TGCAGTGCTAGAGATCTGGGGGGGGGCACCTACGAGCAGTACTTC | CSARDLGGGTYEQYF
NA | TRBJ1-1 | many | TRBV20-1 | TGCAGTGCCCAGAGTTGGGGCAACACTGAAGCTTTCTTT | CSAQSWGNTEAFF
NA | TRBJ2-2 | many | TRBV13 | TGTGCCAGCAGCTCGTGGAGTGGGGACACCGGGGAGCTGTTTTTT | CASSSWSGDTGELFF
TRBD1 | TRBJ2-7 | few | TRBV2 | TGTGCCAGCAGTCAAACAGGGGGTGTCAACGAGCAGTACTTC | CASSQTGGVNEQYF
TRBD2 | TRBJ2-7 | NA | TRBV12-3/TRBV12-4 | TGTGCCAGCAGTTTAGAGGAGGGAGGGCCAGAAGAGCAGTACTTC | CASSLEEGGPEEQYF
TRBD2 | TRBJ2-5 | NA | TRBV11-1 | TGTGCCAGCACAACTAGCGGGACAATGCAAGAGACCCAGTACTTC | CASTTSGTMQETQYF
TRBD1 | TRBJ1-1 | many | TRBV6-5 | TGTGCCAGCAGTTACCTACAGGGGGACACTGAAGCTTTCTTT | CASSYLQGDTEAFF
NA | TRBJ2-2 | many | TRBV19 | TGTGCCAGTAGTATGAGACCTCGAGGTGACACCGGGGAGCTGTTTTTT | CASSMRPRGDTGELFF
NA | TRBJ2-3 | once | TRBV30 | TGTGCCTGGAAATCCTCGGGAGACGTAGATACGCAGTATTTT | CAWKSSGDVDTQYF
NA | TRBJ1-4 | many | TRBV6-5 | TGTGCCAGCAGTTACTCGATTTCGGGGATTAATGAAAAACTGTTTTTT | CASSYSISGINEKLFF
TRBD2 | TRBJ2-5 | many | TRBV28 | TGTGCCAGCAGTTTGATAGTTTGGGGTCTAGCGGGAGGAGAGACCCAGTACTTC | CASSLIVWGLAGGETQYF
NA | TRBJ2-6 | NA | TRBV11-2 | TGTGCCAGCAGCTTAGTATTCCCTGGGGCCAACGTCCTGACTTTC | CASSLVFPGANVLTF
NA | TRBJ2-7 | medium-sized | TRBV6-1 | TGTGCCAGCAGTGTCGGCTACGAGCAGTACTTC | CASSVGYEQYF
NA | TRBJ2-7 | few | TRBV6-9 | TGTGCCAGCAGTTATAGTTTGGACGCCTCCTACGAGCAGTACTTC | CASSYSLDASYEQYF
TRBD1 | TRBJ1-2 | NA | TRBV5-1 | TGCGCCAGCAGCTTGGAATGGACAGGGGGCAATGGCTACACCTTC | CASSLEWTGGNGYTF
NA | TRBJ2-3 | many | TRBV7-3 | TGTGCCAGCAGCTTAAGGCGCAGGGAGGGCACAGATACGCAGTATTTT | CASSLRRREGTDTQYF
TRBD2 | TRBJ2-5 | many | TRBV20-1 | TGCAGTGCCAGACCCGGACTAGCGGGATCGCGCGGGACCCAGTACTTC | CSARPGLAGSRGTQYF